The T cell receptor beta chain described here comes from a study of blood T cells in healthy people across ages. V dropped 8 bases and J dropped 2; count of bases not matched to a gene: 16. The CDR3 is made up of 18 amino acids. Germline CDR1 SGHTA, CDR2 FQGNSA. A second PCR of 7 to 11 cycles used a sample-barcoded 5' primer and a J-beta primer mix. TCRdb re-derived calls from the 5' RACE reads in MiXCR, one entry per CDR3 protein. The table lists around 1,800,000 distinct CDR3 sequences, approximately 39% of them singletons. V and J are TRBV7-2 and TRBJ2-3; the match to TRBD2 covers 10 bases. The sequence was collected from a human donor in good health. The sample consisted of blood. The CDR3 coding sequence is TGTGCCAGCGGAAGGGAAGCTTCCAGCGGGGGGGTCACAGATACGCAGTATTTT. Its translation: CASGREASSGGVTDTQYF.